The clone carrying this T cell receptor beta chain was observed a single time. Its antigen remains unknown. Compared with germline, one end of the junction differs, possibly owing to a read error. This entry is derived from a study of shared clonotypes between healthy human individuals. Study-level results: Against clonotypes common to all four donors, non-shared ones had lower generation probabilities.

Sequencing was at deep level. Original data processing: In the immunoSEQ data, sequences were junction-only and lacked quality scores, so filtering differed. Clones were read by immunoSEQ multiplex PCR, and TCRdb kept only the in-frame ones, dropping some. The DNA gave D and trimming, while V, J and clone size come from that table. This sample has about 770,000 clones, with over 60% found just once. The authors divided CD4+ cells into CD45RA+ naive and CD45RA-negative memory subsets. The CDR3 runs to 16 residues. Germline CDR1 and CDR2: SGHRS and YFSETQ. Sequencing input: memory CD4+ T cells sorted from blood. Noted subset: CD45RA-negative fraction. The chain employs TRBV5-1 and TRBJ2-1; tentative D call: TRBD2 (5 bases). The source of this sequence is a woman aged 25 to 39 in good health. The CDR3 is CASSPPGSYSDNEQFF. Written as DNA, the CDR3 is TGCGCCAGCAGTCCCCCGGGATCCTACTCCGACAATGAGCAGTTCTTC. The variable domain in full, completed from reference TRBV5-1 and TRBJ2-1, reads KAGVTQTPRYLIKTRGQQVTLSCSPISGHRSVSWYQQTPGQGLQFLFEYFSETQRNKGNFPGRFSGRQFSNSRSEMNVSTLELGDSALYLCASSPPGSYSDNEQFFGPGTRLTVL.